These T cell receptor beta chains were read from a single sample in a study of blood T cell repertoires in COVID-19. Repertoires were generated with immunoSEQ multiplex PCR, while TCRdb's copy carries only in-frame clones and drops some. This table has 200,000 to 300,000 clones, almost 85% appearing once. Material: peripheral blood. Source of these receptors: a man in his fifties or sixties with acute or convalescent COVID-19. Both conserved end residues are part of each CDR3. The order of the fields is V gene, J gene, D gene, clone size, CDR3 protein, CDR3 DNA. D genes are given only for firm matches. Size values are once, few and many counts, or a class for expanded clones, and some rows have none.

V gene: TRBV9; J gene: TRBJ1-4; D gene: TRBD1; clone size: .; CDR3 protein: CASSKAGTDREKLFF; CDR3 DNA: TGTGCCAGCAGCAAAGCCGGGACAGACCGAGAAAAACTGTTTTTT
V gene: TRBV9; J gene: TRBJ2-7; D gene: TRBD1; clone size: .; CDR3 protein: CASSGDRDYEQYF; CDR3 DNA: TGTGCCAGCAGCGGGGACAGGGATTACGAGCAGTACTTC
V gene: TRBV11-3; J gene: TRBJ2-1; D gene: TRBD2; clone size: .; CDR3 protein: CASSRGLAGYNEQFF; CDR3 DNA: TGTGCCAGCAGCCGGGGGCTAGCGGGATACAATGAGCAGTTCTTC
V gene: TRBV18; J gene: TRBJ1-1; D gene: .; clone size: .; CDR3 protein: CASSPPSVKQAFF; CDR3 DNA: TGTGCCAGCTCACCACCCTCGGTTAAGCAAGCTTTCTTT
V gene: TRBV2; J gene: TRBJ2-7; D gene: .; clone size: .; CDR3 protein: CASSPGYEQYF; CDR3 DNA: TGTGCCAGCAGTCCCGGTTACGAGCAGTACTTC
V gene: TRBV6-1; J gene: TRBJ1-2; D gene: .; clone size: .; CDR3 protein: CASSERGLGYTF; CDR3 DNA: TGTGCCAGCAGTGAAAGGGGTCTTGGCTACACCTTC
V gene: TRBV30; J gene: TRBJ2-7; D gene: TRBD2; clone size: few; CDR3 protein: CAWRGASGYEQYF; CDR3 DNA: TGTGCCTGGAGAGGGGCTAGCGGCTACGAGCAGTACTTC
V gene: TRBV9; J gene: TRBJ2-2; D gene: .; clone size: .; CDR3 protein: CASSSKARQKLNTGELFF; CDR3 DNA: TGTGCCAGCAGCTCCAAGGCCAGGCAGAAACTGAACACCGGGGAGCTGTTTTTT
V gene: TRBV5-4; J gene: TRBJ2-1; D gene: TRBD2; clone size: .; CDR3 protein: CASSLTSGSYNEQFF; CDR3 DNA: TGTGCCAGCAGCCTAACTAGCGGGAGTTACAATGAGCAGTTCTTC
V gene: TRBV29-1; J gene: TRBJ2-1; D gene: TRBD2; clone size: .; CDR3 protein: CSVVGTSGGPTDNEQFF; CDR3 DNA: TGCAGCGTTGTTGGGACTAGCGGGGGCCCTACTGACAATGAGCAGTTCTTC
V gene: TRBV27; J gene: TRBJ1-4; D gene: .; clone size: few; CDR3 protein: CASSLNRGYEKLFF; CDR3 DNA: TGTGCCAGCAGTTTAAATAGGGGGTATGAAAAACTGTTTTTT
V gene: TRBV5-1; J gene: TRBJ2-7; D gene: TRBD1; clone size: many; CDR3 protein: CASSLGTGALEQYF; CDR3 DNA: TGCGCCAGCAGCCTTGGGACAGGGGCTCTCGAGCAGTACTTC
V gene: TRBV9; J gene: TRBJ2-1; D gene: TRBD2; clone size: few; CDR3 protein: CASSVEGLAVNEQFF; CDR3 DNA: TGTGCCAGCAGCGTAGAGGGACTAGCGGTTAATGAGCAGTTCTTC
V gene: TRBV15; J gene: TRBJ2-7; D gene: .; clone size: .; CDR3 protein: CATSSKGDFGEQYF; CDR3 DNA: TGTGCCACCAGCAGTAAAGGGGACTTTGGCGAGCAGTACTTC
V gene: TRBV5-4; J gene: TRBJ2-1; D gene: .; clone size: .; CDR3 protein: CASSLASFNEQFF; CDR3 DNA: TGTGCCAGCAGCTTGGCGAGTTTTAATGAGCAGTTCTTC
V gene: TRBV27; J gene: TRBJ2-4; D gene: TRBD2; clone size: .; CDR3 protein: CASRALAGGFGTKNIQYF; CDR3 DNA: TGTGCCAGCAGGGCACTAGCGGGAGGGTTCGGAACCAAAAACATTCAGTACTTC
V gene: TRBV3-1/TRBV3-2; J gene: TRBJ2-2; D gene: .; clone size: few; CDR3 protein: CASIGARDTGELFF; CDR3 DNA: TGTGCCAGCATCGGAGCGAGGGACACCGGGGAGCTGTTTTTT
V gene: TRBV6-5; J gene: TRBJ1-5; D gene: .; clone size: .; CDR3 protein: CASSYSSHQNQPQHF; CDR3 DNA: TGTGCCAGCAGTTACTCGAGCCACCAAAATCAGCCCCAGCATTTT
V gene: TRBV9; J gene: TRBJ2-1; D gene: TRBD2; clone size: .; CDR3 protein: CASSSGDYHLHPYNEQFF; CDR3 DNA: TGTGCCAGCAGCTCGGGGGACTACCACCTTCATCCCTACAATGAGCAGTTCTTC
V gene: TRBV29-1; J gene: TRBJ1-2; D gene: .; clone size: .; CDR3 protein: CSGTLDKGGGYTF; CDR3 DNA: TGCAGCGGCACCCTGGACAAGGGAGGTGGCTACACCTTC
V gene: TRBV30; J gene: TRBJ2-7; D gene: .; clone size: few; CDR3 protein: CAWSPGNEQYF; CDR3 DNA: TGTGCCTGGAGCCCAGGGAACGAGCAGTACTTC
V gene: TRBV30; J gene: TRBJ2-1; D gene: TRBD2; clone size: .; CDR3 protein: CAWSELTSGVNNEQFF; CDR3 DNA: TGTGCCTGGAGTGAGCTGACTAGCGGGGTGAACAATGAGCAGTTCTTC